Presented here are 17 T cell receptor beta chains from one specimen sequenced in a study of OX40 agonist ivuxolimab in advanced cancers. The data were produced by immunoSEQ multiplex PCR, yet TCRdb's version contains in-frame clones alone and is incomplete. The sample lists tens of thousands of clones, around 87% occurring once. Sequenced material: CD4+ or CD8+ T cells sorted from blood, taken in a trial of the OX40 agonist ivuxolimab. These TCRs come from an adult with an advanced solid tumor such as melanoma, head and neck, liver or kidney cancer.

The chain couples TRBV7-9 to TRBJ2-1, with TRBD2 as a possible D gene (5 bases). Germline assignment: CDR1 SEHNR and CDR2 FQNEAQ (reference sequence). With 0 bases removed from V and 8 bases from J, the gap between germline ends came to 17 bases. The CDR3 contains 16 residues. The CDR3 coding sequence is TGTGCCAGCAGCTTAGCCGGATCGCCCAACGGGGATGAGCAGTTCTTC. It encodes CASSLAGSPNGDEQFF.

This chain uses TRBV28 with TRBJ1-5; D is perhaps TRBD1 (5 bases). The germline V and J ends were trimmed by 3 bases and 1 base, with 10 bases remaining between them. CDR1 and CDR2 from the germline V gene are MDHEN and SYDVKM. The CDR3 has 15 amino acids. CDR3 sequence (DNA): TGTGCCAGCAGTTTTTCAGGGCTAAGCAATCAGCCCCAGCATTTT. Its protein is CASSFSGLSNQPQHF.

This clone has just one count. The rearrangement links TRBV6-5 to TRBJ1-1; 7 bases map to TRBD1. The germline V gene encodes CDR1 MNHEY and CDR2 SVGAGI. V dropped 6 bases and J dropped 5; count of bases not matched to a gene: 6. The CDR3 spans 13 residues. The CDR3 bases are TGTGCCAGCAGCACTACAGGGGAGACTGAAGCTTTCTTT. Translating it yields CASSTTGETEAFF.

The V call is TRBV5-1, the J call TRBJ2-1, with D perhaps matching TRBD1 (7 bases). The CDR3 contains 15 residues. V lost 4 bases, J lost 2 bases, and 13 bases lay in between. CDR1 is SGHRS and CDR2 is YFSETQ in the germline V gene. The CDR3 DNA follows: TGCGCCAGCAGCCGGGGGACAGAACCCTACAATGAGCAGTTCTTC. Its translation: CASSRGTEPYNEQFF.

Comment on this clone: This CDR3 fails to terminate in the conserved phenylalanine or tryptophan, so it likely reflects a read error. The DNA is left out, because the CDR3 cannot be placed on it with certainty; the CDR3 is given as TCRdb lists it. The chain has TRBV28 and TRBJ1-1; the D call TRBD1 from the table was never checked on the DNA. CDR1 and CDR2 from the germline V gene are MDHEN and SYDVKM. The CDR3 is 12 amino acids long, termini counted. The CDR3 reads CASSQGGLSNLL.

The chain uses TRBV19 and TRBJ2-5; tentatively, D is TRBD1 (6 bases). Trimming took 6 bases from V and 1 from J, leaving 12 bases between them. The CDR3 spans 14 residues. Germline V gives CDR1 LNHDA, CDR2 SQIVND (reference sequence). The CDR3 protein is CASRGGGLQETQYF. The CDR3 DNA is TGTGCCAGTAGGGGTGGGGGCCTCCAAGAGACCCAGTACTTC.

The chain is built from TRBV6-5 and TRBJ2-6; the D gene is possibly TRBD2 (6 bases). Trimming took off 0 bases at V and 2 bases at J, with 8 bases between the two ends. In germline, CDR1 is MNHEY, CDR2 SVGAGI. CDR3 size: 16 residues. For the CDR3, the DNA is TGTGCCAGCAGTTACTCGCCTAGCGCTGGGGCCAACGTCCTGACTTTC. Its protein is CASSYSPSAGANVLTF.

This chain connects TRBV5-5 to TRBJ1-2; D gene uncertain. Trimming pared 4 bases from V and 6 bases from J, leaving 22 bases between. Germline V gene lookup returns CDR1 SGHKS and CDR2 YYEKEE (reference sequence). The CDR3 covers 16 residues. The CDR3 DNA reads TGTGCCAGCAGCAGCTTCACCAGAGCCTCGCTGGATGGCTACACCTTC. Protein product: CASSSFTRASLDGYTF.

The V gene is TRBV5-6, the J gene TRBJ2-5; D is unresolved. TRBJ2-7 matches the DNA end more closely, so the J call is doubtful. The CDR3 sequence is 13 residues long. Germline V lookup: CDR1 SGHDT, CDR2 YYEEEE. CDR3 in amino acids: CASSLVGTYEQYF. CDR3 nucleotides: TGTGCCAGCAGCTTGGTAGGGACCTACGAGCAGTACTTC.

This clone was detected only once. The CDR3 loop reads CSAHGGVNEQFF. In nucleotides, the CDR3 is TGCAGCGCCCACGGGGGGGTCAATGAGCAGTTCTTC. The rearrangement uses TRBV29-1 and TRBJ2-1, with 8 bases identical to TRBD2. The CDR3 runs 12 residues. Germline V gene data show CDR1 as SQVTM and CDR2 as ANQGSEA. V lost 7 bases to trimming and J lost 6 bases; unmatched junction nucleotides: 5.

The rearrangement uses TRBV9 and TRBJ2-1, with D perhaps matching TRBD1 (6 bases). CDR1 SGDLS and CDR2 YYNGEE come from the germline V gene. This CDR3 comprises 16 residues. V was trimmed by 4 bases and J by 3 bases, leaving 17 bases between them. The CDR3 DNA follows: TGTGCCAGCAGCTCGAGGGGGTCCCGGTACTACAATGAGCAGTTCTTC. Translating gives CASSSRGSRYYNEQFF.

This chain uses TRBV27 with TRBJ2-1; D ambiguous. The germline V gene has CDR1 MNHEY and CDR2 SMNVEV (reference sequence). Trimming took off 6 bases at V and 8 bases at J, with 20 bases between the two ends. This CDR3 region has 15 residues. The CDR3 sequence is CASRTPTDQVYEQFF. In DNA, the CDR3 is TGTGCCAGCAGAACTCCCACGGACCAAGTATATGAGCAGTTCTTC.

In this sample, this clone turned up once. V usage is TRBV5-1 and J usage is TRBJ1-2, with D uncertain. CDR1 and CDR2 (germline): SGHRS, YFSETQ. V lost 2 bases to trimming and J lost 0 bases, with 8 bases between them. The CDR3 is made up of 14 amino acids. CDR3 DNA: TGCGCCAGCAGCTTCGGAGTGGCTAACTATGGCTACACCTTC. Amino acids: CASSFGVANYGYTF.

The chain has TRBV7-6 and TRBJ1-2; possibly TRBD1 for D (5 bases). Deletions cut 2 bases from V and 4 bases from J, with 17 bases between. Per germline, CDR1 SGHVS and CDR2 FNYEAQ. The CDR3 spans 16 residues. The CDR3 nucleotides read TGTGCCAGCAGCTTAAGCACACGGGAGGGGCCCTATGGCTACACCTTC. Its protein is CASSLSTREGPYGYTF.

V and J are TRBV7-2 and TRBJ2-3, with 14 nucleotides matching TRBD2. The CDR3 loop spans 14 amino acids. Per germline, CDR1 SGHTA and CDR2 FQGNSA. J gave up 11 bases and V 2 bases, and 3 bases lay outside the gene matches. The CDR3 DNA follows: TGTGCCAGCAGCTTAAGTGGACTAGCGGGGGGGCAGTATTTT. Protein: CASSLSGLAGGQYF.

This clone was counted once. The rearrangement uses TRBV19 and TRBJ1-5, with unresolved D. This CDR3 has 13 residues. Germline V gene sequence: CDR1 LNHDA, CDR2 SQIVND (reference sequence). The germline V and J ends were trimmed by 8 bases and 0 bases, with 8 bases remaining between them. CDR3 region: CASAPNSNQPQHF. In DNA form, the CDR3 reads TGTGCCAGTGCCCCAAATAGCAATCAGCCCCAGCATTTT.

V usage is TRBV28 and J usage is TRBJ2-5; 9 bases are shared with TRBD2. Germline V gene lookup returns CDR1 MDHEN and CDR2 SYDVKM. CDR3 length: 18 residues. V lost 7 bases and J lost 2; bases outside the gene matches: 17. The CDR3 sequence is CASKSFQGSGGEQETQYF. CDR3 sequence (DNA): TGTGCCAGCAAATCCTTTCAGGGTAGCGGGGGCGAGCAAGAGACCCAGTACTTC.